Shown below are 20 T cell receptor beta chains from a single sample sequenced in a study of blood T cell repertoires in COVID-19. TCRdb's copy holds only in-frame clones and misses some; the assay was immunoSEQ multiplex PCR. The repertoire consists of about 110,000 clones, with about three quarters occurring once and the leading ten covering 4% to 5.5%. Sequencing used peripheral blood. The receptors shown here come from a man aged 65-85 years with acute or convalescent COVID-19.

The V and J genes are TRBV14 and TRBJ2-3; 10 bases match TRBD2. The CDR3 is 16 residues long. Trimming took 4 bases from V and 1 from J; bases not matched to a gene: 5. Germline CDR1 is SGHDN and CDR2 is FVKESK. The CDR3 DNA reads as TGTGCCAGCAGCCCCCCTGGACTAGCGGGCACAGATACGCAGTATTTT. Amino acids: CASSPPGLAGTDTQYF.

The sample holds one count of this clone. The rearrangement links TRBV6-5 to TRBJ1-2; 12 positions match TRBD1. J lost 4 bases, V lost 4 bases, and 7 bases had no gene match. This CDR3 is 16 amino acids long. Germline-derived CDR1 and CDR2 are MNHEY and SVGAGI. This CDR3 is CASSSGQGASGYGYTF. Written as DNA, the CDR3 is TGTGCCAGCAGTTCGGGACAGGGGGCCTCTGGCTATGGCTACACCTTC.

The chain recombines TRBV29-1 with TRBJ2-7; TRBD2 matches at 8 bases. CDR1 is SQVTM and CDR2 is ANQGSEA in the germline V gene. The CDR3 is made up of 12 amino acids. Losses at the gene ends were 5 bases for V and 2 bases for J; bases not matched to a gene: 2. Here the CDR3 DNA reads TGCAGCGTTACTAGCGGCCCCTACGAGCAGTACTTC. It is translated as CSVTSGPYEQYF.

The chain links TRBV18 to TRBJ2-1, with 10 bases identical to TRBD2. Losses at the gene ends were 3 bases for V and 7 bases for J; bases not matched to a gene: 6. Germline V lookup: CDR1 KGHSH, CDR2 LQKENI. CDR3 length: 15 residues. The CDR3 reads CASSPALAGVNEQFF. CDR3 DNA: TGTGCCAGCTCACCCGCTCTAGCGGGGGTGAATGAGCAGTTCTTC.

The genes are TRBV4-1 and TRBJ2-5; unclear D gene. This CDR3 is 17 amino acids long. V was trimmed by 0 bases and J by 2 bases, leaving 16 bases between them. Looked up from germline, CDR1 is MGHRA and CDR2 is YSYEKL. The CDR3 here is CASSQDRITNGQETQYF. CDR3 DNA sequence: TGCGCCAGCAGCCAAGATCGAATAACTAACGGACAAGAGACCCAGTACTTC.

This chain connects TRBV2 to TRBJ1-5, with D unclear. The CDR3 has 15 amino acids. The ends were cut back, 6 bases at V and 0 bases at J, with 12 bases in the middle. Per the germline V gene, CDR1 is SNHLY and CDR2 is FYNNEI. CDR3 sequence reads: CASSPWADSNQPQHF. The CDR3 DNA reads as TGTGCCAGCAGCCCCTGGGCAGATAGCAATCAGCCCCAGCATTTT.

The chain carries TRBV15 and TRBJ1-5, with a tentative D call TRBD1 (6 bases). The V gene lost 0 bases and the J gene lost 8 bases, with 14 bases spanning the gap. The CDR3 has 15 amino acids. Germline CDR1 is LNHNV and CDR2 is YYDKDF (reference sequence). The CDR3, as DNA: TGTGCCACCAGCAGAGATGGTCAGGGGACGGAGCCCCAGCATTTT. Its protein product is CATSRDGQGTEPQHF.

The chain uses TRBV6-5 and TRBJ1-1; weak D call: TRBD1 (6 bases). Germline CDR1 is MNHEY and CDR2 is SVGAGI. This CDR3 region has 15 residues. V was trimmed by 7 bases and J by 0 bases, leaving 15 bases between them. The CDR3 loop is CASKTGFRMNTEAFF. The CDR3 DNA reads TGTGCCAGCAAAACAGGGTTTAGGATGAACACTGAAGCTTTCTTT.

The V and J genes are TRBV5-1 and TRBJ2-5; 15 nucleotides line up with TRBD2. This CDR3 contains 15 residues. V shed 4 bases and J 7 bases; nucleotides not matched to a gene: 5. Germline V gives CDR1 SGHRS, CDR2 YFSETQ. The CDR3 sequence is CASSRTSGGAVTQYF. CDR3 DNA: TGCGCCAGCAGCAGGACTAGCGGGGGGGCCGTGACCCAGTACTTC.

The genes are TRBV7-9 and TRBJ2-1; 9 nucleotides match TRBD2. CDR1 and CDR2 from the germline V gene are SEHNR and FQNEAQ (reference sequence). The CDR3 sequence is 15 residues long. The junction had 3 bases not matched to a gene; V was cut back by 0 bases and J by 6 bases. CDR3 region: CASSLARGGLNEQFF. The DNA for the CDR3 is TGTGCCAGCAGCTTAGCGCGGGGGGGCCTCAATGAGCAGTTCTTC.

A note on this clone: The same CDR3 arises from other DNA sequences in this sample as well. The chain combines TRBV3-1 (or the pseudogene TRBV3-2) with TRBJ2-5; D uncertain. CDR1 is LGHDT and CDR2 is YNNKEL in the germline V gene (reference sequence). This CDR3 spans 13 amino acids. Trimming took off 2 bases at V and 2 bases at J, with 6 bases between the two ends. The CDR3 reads CASSQQVQETQYF. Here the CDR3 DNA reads TGTGCCAGCAGCCAACAGGTGCAAGAGACCCAGTACTTC.

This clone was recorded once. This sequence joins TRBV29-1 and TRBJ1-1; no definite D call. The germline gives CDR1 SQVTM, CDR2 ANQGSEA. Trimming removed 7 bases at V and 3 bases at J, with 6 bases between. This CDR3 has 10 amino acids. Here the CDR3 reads CSARDTEAFF. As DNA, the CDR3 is TGCAGCGCCCGGGACACTGAAGCTTTCTTT.

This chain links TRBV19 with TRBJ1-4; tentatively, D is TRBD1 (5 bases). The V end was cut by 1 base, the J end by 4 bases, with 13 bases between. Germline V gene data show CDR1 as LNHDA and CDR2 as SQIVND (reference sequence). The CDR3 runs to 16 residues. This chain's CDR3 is CASSIGQGSGNEKLFF. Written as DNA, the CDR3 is TGTGCCAGTAGTATAGGTCAGGGTTCCGGTAATGAAAAACTGTTTTTT.

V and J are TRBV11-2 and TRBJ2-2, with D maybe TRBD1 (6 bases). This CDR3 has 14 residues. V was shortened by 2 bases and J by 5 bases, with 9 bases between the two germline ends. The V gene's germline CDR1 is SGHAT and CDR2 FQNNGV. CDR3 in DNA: TGTGCCAGCAGCTTACAGGGGAGTACCGGGGAGCTGTTTTTT. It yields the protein CASSLQGSTGELFF.

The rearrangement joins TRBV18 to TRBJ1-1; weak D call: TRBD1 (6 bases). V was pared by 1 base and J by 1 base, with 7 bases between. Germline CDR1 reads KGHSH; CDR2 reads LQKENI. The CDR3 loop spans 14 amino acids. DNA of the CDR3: TGTGCCAGCTCACCACTGACAGGGAACACTGAAGCTTTCTTT. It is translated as CASSPLTGNTEAFF.

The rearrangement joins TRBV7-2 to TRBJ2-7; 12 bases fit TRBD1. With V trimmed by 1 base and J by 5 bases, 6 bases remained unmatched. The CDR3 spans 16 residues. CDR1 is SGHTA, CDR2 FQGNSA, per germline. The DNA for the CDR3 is TGTGCCAGCAGCTTAGGGGGACAGGGGGCCGGGAACGAGCAGTACTTC. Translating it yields CASSLGGQGAGNEQYF. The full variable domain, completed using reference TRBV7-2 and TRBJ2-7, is GAGVSQSPSNKVTEKGKDVELRCDPISGHTALYWYRQSLGQGLEFLIYFQGNSAPDKSGLPSDRFSAERTGGSVSTLTIQRTQQEDSAVYLCASSLGGQGAGNEQYFGPGTRLTVT.

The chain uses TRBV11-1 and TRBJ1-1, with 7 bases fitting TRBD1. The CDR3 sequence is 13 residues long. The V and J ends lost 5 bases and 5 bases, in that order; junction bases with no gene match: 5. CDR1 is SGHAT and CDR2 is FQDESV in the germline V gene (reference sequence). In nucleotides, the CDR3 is TGTGCCAGCAGCCCGACAGGGAGGACTGAAGCTTTCTTT. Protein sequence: CASSPTGRTEAFF.

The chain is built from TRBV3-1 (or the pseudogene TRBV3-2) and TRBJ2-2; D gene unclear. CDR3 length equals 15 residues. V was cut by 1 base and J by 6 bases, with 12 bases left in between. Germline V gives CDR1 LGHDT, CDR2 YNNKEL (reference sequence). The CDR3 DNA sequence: TGTGCCAGCAGCCAAGTGCCCGGTTTCTCCGGGGAGCTGTTTTTT. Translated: CASSQVPGFSGELFF.

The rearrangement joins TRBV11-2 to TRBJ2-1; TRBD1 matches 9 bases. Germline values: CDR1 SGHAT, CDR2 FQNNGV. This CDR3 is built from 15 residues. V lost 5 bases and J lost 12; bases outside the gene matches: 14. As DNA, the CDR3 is TGTGCCAGCAGCCCTCTTCGCGGACAGGGGCGGGGGCAGTTCTTC. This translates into CASSPLRGQGRGQFF.

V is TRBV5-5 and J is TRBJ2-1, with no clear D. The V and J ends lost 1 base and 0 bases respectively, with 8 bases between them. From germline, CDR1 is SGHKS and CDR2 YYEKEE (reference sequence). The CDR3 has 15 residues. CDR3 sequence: CASSLSGNSYNEQFF. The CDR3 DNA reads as TGTGCCAGCAGCTTGTCAGGAAACTCCTACAATGAGCAGTTCTTC.